This is a list of T cell receptor beta chains from one sample in a study of cytomegalovirus exposure and HLA in healthy donors. Libraries were prepared by immunoSEQ multiplex PCR; TCRdb keeps only in-frame clonotypes and omits some of them. The data show around 150,000 clones, roughly 87% seen once. The sequencing input was PBMCs. Receptor source: a man aged 25 to 40 in good health and CMV-seropositive. Each CDR3 is given with its conserved first and last residue. A D gene is named only where the DNA matches it firmly. Only part of the rows carry a size: once, few, many, or a class if the clone is expanded.

clone size	D gene	V gene	J gene	CDR3 protein	CDR3 DNA
NA	NA	TRBV2	TRBJ1-2	CASSGEGGSSDGYTF	TGTGCCAGCAGTGGGGAGGGTGGGAGTTCCGATGGCTACACCTTC
NA	TRBD1	TRBV19	TRBJ2-3	CASTAQGGTDTQYF	TGTGCCAGTACCGCCCAGGGGGGCACAGATACGCAGTATTTT
few	TRBD1	TRBV5-1	TRBJ2-1	CASSLPPPGQGENNEQFF	TGCGCCAGCAGCTTGCCCCCTCCCGGGCAGGGGGAAAACAATGAGCAGTTCTTC
NA	NA	TRBV4-3	TRBJ2-6	CASSQDPTGNGANVLTF	TGCGCCAGCAGCCAAGATCCTACGGGGAATGGGGCCAACGTCCTGACTTTC
NA	NA	TRBV7-9	TRBJ1-4	CASSLSRTNEKLFF	TGTGCCAGCAGCTTGTCCAGGACTAATGAAAAACTGTTTTTT
NA	NA	TRBV4-1	TRBJ2-7	CASSLPGQGPDEQYF	TGCGCCAGCAGCCTACCCGGGCAGGGTCCAGACGAGCAGTACTTC
NA	NA	TRBV28	TRBJ2-5	CASNEGETQYF	TGTGCCAGCAACGAGGGAGAGACCCAGTACTTC
NA	TRBD2	TRBV6-1	TRBJ2-1	CASSAAQLAGPSSSYNEQFF	TGTGCCAGCAGTGCCGCACAACTAGCGGGGCCTTCTAGCTCCTACAATGAGCAGTTCTTC
NA	TRBD2	TRBV7-2	TRBJ2-2	CASSPRLAATGELFF	TGTGCCAGCAGCCCCCGACTAGCGGCCACCGGGGAGCTGTTTTTT
few	TRBD1	TRBV5-4	TRBJ1-6	CASSHPTGETSPLHF	TGTGCCAGCAGCCACCCCACAGGGGAGACTTCACCCCTCCACTTT
NA	NA	TRBV11-3	TRBJ2-2	CASSSGRLTGELFF	TGTGCCAGCAGCTCTGGTAGACTCACCGGGGAGCTGTTTTTT
NA	TRBD1	TRBV6-1	TRBJ1-4	CASSYDRAAEKLFF	TGTGCCAGCAGTTATGACAGGGCCGCGGAAAAACTGTTTTTT
NA	TRBD2	TRBV28	TRBJ2-7	CASQSGSKDYEQYF	TGTGCCAGCCAAAGCGGGAGTAAAGACTACGAGCAGTACTTC
NA	NA	TRBV11-3	TRBJ2-3	CASSPGLTDTDTQYF	TGTGCCAGCAGCCCGGGACTGACGGACACAGATACGCAGTATTTT
NA	TRBD1	TRBV7-8	TRBJ1-4	CASSWDRGGEKLFF	TGTGCCAGCAGCTGGGACAGGGGCGGCGAAAAACTGTTTTTT
NA	NA	TRBV7-2	TRBJ2-2	CASSPGYTEELFF	TGTGCCAGCTCCCCCGGGTACACCGAGGAGCTGTTTTTT
NA	NA	TRBV30	TRBJ1-5	CAWSARESQPQHF	TGTGCCTGGAGTGCCAGGGAATCTCAGCCCCAGCATTTT
once	NA	TRBV9	TRBJ2-7	CASSVAGGWDEQYF	TGTGCCAGCAGCGTAGCGGGGGGCTGGGACGAGCAGTACTTC
NA	TRBD2	TRBV5-5	TRBJ2-5	CASIIVSGRQETQYF	TGTGCCAGCATCATTGTCAGCGGGAGACAAGAGACCCAGTACTTC
NA	TRBD1	TRBV9	TRBJ1-6	CASSVEGGNSPLHF	TGTGCCAGCAGCGTAGAAGGGGGCAATTCACCCCTCCACTTT
NA	TRBD1	TRBV9	TRBJ2-7	CASSSTGAAAYEQYF	TGTGCCAGCAGCAGTACAGGGGCCGCCGCCTACGAGCAGTACTTC